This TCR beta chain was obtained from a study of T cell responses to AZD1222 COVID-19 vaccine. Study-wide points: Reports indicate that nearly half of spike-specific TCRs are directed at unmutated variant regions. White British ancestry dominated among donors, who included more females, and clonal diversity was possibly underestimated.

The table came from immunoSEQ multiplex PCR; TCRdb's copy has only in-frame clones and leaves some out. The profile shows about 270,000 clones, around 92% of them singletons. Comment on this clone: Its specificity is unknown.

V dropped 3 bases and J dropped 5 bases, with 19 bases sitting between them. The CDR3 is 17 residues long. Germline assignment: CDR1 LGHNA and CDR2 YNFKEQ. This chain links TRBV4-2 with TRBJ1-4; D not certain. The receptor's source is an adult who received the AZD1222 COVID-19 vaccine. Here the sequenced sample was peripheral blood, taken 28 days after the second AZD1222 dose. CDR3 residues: CASSHQTRWAENEKLFF. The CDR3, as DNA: TGTGCCAGCAGCCACCAGACAAGATGGGCTGAGAATGAAAAACTGTTTTTT.